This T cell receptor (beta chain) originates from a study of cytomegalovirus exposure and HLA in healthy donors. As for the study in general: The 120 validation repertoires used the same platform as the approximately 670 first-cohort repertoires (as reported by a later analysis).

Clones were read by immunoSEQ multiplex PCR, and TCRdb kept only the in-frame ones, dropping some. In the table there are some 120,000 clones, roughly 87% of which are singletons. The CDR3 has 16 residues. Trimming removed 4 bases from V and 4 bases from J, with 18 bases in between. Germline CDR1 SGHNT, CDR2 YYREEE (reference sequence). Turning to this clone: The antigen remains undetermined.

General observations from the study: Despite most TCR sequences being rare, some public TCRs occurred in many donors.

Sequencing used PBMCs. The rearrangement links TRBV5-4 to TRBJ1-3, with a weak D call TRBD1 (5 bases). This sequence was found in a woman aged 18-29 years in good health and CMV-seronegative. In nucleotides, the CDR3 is TGTGCCAGCAGCCTCTACGGTTCAGGGCCCGGAAACACCATATATTTT. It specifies CASSLYGSGPGNTIYF.